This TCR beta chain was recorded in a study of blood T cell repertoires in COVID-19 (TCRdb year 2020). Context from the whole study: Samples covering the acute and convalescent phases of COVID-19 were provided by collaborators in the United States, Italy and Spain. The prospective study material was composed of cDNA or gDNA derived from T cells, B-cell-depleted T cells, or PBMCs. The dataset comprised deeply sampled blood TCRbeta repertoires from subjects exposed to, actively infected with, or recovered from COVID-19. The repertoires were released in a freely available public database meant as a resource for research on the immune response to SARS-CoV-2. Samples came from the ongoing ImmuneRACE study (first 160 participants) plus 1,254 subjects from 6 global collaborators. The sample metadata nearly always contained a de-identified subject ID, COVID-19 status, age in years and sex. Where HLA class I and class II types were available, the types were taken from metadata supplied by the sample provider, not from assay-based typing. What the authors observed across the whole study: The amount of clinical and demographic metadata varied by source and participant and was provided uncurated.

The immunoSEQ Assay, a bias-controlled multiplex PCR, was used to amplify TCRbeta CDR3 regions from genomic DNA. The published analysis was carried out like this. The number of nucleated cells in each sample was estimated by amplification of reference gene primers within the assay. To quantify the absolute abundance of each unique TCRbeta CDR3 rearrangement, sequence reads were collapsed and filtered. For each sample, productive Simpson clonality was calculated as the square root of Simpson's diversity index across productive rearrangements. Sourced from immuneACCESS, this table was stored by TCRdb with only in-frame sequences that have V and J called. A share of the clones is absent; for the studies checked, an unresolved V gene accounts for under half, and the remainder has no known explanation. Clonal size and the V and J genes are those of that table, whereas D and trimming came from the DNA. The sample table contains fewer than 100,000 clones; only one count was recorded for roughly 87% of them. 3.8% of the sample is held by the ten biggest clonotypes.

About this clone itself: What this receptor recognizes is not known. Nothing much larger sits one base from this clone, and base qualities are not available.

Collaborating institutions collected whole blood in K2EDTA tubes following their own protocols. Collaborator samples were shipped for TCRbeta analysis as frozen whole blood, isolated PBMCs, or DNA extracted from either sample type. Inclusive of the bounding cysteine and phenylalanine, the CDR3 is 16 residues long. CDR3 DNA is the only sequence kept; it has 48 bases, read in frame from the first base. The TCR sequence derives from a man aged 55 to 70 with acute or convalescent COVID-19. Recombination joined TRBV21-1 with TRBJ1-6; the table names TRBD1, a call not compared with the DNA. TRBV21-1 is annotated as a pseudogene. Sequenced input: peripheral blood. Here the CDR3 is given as CASSPHFGTPNSPLHF. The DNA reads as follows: TGTGCCAGCAGCCCTCATTTCGGGACACCGAATTCACCCCTCCACTTT.